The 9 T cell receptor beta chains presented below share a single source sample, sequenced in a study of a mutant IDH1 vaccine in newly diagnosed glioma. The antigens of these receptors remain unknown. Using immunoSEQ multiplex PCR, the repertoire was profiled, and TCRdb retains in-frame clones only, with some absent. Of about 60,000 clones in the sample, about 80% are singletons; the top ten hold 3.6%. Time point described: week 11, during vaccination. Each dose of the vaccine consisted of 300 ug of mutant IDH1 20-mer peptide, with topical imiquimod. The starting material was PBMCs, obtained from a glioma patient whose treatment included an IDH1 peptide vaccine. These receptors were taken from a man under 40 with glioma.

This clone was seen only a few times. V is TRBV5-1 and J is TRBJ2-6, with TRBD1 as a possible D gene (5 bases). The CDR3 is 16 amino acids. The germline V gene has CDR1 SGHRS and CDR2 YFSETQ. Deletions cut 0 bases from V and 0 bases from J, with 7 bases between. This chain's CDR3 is CASSLGQSSGANVLTF. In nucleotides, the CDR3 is TGCGCCAGCAGCTTGGGACAGTCCTCTGGGGCCAACGTCCTGACTTTC.

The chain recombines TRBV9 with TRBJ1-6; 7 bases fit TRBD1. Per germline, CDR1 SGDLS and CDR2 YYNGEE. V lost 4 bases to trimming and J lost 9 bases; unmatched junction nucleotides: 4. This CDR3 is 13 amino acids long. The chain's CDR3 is CASSSRDSSPLHF. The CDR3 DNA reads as TGTGCCAGCAGCTCCCGGGACAGTTCACCCCTCCACTTT. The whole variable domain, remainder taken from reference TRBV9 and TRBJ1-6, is DSGVTQTPKHLITATGQRVTLRCSPRSGDLSVYWYQQSLDQGLQFLIQYYNGEERAKGNILERFSAQQFPDLHSELNLSSLELGDSALYFCASSSRDSSPLHFGNGTRLTVT.

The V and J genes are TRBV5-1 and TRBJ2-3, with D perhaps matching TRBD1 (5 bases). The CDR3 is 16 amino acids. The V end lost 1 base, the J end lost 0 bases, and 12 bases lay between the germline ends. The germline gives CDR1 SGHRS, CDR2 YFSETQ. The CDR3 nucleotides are TGCGCCAGCAGCTTGTTTGGGGCCTTTAGCACAGATACGCAGTATTTT. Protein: CASSLFGAFSTDTQYF.

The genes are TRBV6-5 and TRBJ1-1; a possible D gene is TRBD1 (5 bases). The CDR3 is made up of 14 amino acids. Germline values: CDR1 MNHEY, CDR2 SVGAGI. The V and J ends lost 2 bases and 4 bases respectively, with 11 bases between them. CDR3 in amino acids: CASSYAAGRTEAFF. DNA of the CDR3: TGTGCCAGCAGTTACGCGGCAGGGCGCACTGAAGCTTTCTTT.

The CDR3 DNA is TGTGCCAGCAGCCAAGGTCAACAGGGTTCCTATAATTCACCCCTCCACTTT. As protein: CASSQGQQGSYNSPLHF. This chain joins TRBV4-2 and TRBJ1-6, with D perhaps TRBD1 (6 bases). Looked up from germline, CDR1 is LGHNA and CDR2 is YNFKEQ. The CDR3 is 17 residues long. V dropped 1 base and J dropped 1 base, with 11 bases sitting between them.

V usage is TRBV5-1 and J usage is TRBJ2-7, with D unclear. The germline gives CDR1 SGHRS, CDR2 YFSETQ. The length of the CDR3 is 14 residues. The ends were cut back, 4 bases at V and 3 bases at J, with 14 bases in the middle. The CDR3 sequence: CASSATGGVYEQYF. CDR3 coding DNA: TGCGCCAGCAGCGCCACCGGCGGAGTCTACGAGCAGTACTTC.

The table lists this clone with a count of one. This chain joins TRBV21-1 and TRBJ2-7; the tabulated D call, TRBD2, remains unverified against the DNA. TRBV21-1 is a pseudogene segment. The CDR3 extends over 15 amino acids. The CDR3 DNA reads TGTGCCAGCAGACTTACGAGGGTTGGTACCTACGAGCAGTACTTC. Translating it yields CASRLTRVGTYEQYF.

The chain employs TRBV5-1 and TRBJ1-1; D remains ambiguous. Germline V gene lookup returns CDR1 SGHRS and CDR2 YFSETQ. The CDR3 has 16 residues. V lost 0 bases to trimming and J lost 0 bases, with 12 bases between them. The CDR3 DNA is TGCGCCAGCAGCTTGGAACCATCTGGGATGAACACTGAAGCTTTCTTT. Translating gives CASSLEPSGMNTEAFF.

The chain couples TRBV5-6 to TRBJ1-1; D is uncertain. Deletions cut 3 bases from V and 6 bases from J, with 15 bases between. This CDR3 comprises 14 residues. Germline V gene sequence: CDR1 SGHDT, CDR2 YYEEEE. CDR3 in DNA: TGTGCCAGCAGCTCGGGAGTCCTTGGGCCTGAAGCTTTCTTT. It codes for CASSSGVLGPEAFF.